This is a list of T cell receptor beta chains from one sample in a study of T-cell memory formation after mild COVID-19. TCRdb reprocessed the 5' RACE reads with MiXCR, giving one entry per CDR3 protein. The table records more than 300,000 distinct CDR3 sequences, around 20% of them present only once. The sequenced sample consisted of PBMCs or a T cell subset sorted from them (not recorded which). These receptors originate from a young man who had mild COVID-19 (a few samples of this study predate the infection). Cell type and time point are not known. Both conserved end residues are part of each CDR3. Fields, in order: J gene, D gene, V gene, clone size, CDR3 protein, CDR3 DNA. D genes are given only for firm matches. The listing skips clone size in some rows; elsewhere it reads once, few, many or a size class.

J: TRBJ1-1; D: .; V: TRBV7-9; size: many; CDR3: CASSPRTGNTEAFF; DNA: TGTGCCAGCAGTCCTCGGACTGGGAACACTGAAGCTTTCTTT
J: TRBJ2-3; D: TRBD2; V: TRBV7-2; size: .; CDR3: CASSLRPRGSTDTQYF; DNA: TGTGCCAGCAGCCTCCGCCCGCGGGGGTCCACAGATACGCAGTATTTT
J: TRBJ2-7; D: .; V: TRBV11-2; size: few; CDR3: CASSPGMEGKQYF; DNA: TGTGCCAGCAGCCCGGGGATGGAGGGCAAGCAGTACTTC
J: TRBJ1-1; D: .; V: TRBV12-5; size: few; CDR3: CASGVAMNTEAFF; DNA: TGTGCTAGTGGGGTGGCGATGAACACTGAAGCTTTCTTT
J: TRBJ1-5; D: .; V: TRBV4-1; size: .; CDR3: CASSQGPGAIQPQHF; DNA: TGCGCCAGCAGCCAAGGGCCGGGGGCCATTCAGCCCCAGCATTTT
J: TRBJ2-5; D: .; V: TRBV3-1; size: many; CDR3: CASSQAQGQETQYF; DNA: TGTGCCAGCAGCCAGGCCCAAGGGCAAGAGACCCAGTACTTC
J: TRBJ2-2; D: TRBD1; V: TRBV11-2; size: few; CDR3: CASSPGQGVTGELFF; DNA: TGTGCCAGCAGCCCGGGACAGGGAGTGACCGGGGAGCTGTTTTTT
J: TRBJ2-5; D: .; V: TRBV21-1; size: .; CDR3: CASSNWARPIGLRWETQYF; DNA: TGTGCCAGCAGCAATTGGGCCAGGCCGATAGGGCTCCGGTGGGAGACCCAGTACTTC
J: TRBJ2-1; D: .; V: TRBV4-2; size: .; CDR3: CASSQDLGLRQFF; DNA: TGTGCCAGCAGCCAAGATCTCGGGTTAAGGCAGTTCTTC
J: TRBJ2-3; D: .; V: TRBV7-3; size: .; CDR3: CASSFLGTPDTQYF; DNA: TGTGCCAGCAGCTTCCTTGGTACGCCAGATACGCAGTATTTT
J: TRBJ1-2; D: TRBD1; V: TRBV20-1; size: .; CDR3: CSASDRGRGYGYTF; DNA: TGCAGTGCCTCGGACAGGGGGCGAGGCTATGGCTACACCTTC
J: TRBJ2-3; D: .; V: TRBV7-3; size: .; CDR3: CASSPGRGVGTDTQYF; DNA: TGTGCCAGCAGCCCGGGACGAGGAGTCGGCACAGATACGCAGTATTTT
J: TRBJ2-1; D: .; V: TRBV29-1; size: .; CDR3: CSVEGYRPLYNEQFF; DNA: TGCAGCGTTGAAGGGTACAGGCCCCTATACAATGAGCAGTTCTTC
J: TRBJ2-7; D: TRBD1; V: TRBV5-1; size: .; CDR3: CASRSGTAYEQYF; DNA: TGCGCCAGCAGATCCGGGACAGCCTACGAGCAGTACTTC
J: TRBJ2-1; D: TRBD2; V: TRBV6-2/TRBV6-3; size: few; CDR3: CASSYSRGLAGPRDNEQFF; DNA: TGTGCCAGCAGTTACTCGAGGGGACTAGCGGGGCCACGCGACAATGAGCAGTTCTTC
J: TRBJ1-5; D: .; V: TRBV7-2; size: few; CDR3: CASSLLQQPQHF; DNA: TGTGCCAGCAGCTTATTACAGCAGCCCCAGCATTTT
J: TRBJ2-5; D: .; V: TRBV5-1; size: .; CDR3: CASSPGSEGETQYF; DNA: TGCGCCAGCAGCCCCGGGTCCGAAGGAGAGACCCAGTACTTC
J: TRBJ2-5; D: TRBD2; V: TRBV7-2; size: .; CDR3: CASSLAGGPRETQYF; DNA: TGTGCCAGCAGCCTCGCGGGGGGCCCAAGGGAGACCCAGTACTTC
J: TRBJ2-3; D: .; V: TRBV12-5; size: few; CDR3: CASGSGGWKDTQYF; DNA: TGTGCTAGTGGTTCGGGGGGCTGGAAAGATACGCAGTATTTT
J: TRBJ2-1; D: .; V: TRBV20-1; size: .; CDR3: CSARPQGRVLNEQFF; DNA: TGCAGTGCTAGGCCTCAGGGACGGGTGCTCAATGAGCAGTTCTTC
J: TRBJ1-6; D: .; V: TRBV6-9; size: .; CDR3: CASSCCGDSPLHF; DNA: TGTGCCAGCAGTTGTTGCGGGGATTCACCCCTCCACTTT
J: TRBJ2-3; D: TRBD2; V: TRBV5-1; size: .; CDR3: CASSLVLAGGTLGMTDTQYF; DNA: TGCGCCAGCAGCTTGGTATTAGCGGGGGGCACATTGGGGATGACAGATACGCAGTATTTT
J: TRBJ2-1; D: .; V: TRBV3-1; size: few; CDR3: CASSHEELEQFF; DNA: TGTGCCAGCAGCCACGAAGAATTGGAGCAGTTCTTC
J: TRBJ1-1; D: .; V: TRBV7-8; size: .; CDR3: CASSFGQRAFF; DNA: TGTGCCAGCAGCTTCGGGCAGAGGGCTTTCTTT
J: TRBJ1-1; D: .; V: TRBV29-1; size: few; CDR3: CSVSGGSHLNTEAFF; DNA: TGCAGCGTGTCCGGTGGGAGCCATCTGAACACTGAAGCTTTCTTT
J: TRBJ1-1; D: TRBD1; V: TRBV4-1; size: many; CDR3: CASSPRTGLNTEAFF; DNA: TGCGCCAGCAGCCCCCGGACAGGGCTGAACACTGAAGCTTTCTTT
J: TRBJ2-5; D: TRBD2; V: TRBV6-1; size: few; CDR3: CAEDSGEETQYF; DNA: TGTGCCGAGGATAGCGGGGAAGAGACCCAGTACTTC
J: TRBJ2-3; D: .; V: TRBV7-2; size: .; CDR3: CASSLVIGADTQYF; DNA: TGTGCCAGCAGCTTAGTTATCGGGGCAGATACGCAGTATTTT
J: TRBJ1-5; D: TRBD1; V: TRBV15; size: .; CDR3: CATSRTGPGSNQPQHF; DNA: TGTGCAACCAGCAGGACAGGGCCCGGGAGCAATCAGCCCCAGCATTTT
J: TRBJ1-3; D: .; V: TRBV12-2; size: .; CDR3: CASRLVLEAGTEADTIYF; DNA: TGTGCAAGTCGCTTAGTTCTCGAGGCAGGGACGGAGGCCGACACCATATATTTT
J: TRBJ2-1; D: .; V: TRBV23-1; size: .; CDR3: CASSQSVNEQFF; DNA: TGCGCCAGCAGTCAATCTGTAAATGAGCAGTTCTTC
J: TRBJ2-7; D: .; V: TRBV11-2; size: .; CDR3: CASTWGGPLEQYF; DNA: TGTGCCAGCACCTGGGGGGGCCCCCTGGAGCAGTACTTC
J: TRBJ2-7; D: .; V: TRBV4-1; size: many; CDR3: CASSRIPGEQYF; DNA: TGCGCCAGCAGCCGTATACCCGGGGAGCAGTACTTC
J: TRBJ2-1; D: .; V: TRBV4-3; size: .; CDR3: CASSQDGGSSYNEQFF; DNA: TGCGCCAGCAGCCAAGATGGGGGAAGCTCCTACAATGAGCAGTTCTTC
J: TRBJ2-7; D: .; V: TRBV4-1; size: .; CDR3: CASSQERGGGGEQYF; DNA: TGCGCCAGCAGCCAAGAGAGGGGTGGGGGAGGAGAGCAGTACTTC
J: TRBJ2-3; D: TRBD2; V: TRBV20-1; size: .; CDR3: CSAGPSGGGDTQYF; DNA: TGCAGTGCGGGACCGAGCGGGGGAGGGGATACGCAGTATTTT
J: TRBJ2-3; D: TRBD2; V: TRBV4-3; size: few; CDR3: CASSQDLSGGDTQYF; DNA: TGCGCCAGCAGCCAAGATCTTAGCGGGGGGGATACGCAGTATTTT
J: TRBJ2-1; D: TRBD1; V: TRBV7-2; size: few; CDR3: CASSLFSGTGNEQFF; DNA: TGTGCCAGCAGCTTATTCTCTGGGACAGGGAATGAGCAGTTCTTC
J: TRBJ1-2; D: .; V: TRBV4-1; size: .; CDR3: CASSQDIGPGYYGYTF; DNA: TGCGCCAGCAGCCAAGATATCGGACCGGGATACTATGGCTACACCTTC
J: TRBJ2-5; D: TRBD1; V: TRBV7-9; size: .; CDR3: CASSLGQGGAQETQYF; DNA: TGTGCCAGCAGCCTGGGACAGGGGGGGGCCCAAGAGACCCAGTACTTC
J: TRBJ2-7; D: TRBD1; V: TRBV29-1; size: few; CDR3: CSVEDRADRGGYEQYF; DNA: TGCAGCGTTGAAGATCGGGCCGACAGGGGCGGCTACGAGCAGTACTTC
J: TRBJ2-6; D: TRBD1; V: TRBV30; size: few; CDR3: CAWAGQGTSGANVLTF; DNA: TGTGCCTGGGCGGGACAGGGAACCTCTGGGGCCAACGTCCTGACTTTC
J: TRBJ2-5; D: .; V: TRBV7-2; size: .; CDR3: CASSLRPGQETQYF; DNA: TGTGCCAGCAGCTTACGGCCGGGCCAAGAGACCCAGTACTTC
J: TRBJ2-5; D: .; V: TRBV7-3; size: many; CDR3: CASSVDRGKLAGIQETQYF; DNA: TGTGCCAGCAGCGTGGACAGGGGGAAACTAGCGGGGATCCAAGAGACCCAGTACTTC
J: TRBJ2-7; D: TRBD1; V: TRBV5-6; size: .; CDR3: CASSADRVREQYF; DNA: TGTGCCAGCAGCGCGGACAGGGTGCGGGAGCAGTACTTC
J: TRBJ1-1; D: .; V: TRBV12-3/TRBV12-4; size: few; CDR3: CASSDSMNTEAFF; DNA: TGTGCCAGCAGCGACAGCATGAACACTGAAGCTTTCTTT
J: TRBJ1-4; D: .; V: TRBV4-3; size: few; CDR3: CASSPHRATNEKLFF; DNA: TGCGCCAGCAGCCCCCACAGGGCAACTAATGAAAAACTGTTTTTT
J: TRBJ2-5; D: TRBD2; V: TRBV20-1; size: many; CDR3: CSARGDPGGQETQYF; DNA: TGCAGTGCTAGAGGCGACCCGGGGGGCCAAGAGACCCAGTACTTC
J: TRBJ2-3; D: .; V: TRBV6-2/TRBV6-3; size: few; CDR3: CASTKAGTRTDTQYF; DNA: TGTGCCAGCACTAAAGCCGGGACCCGCACAGATACGCAGTATTTT
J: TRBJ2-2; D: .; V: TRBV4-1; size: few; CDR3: CASSQDTFLIGELFF; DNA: TGCGCCAGCAGCCAAGATACGTTCCTGATCGGGGAGCTGTTTTTT
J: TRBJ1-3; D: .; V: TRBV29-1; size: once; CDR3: CSVESGSGNTIYF; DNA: TGCAGCGTTGAATCCGGGTCAGGAAACACCATATATTTT
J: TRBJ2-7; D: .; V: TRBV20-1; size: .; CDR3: CSAYDSNSYEQYF; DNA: TGCAGTGCTTACGACAGCAACTCCTACGAGCAGTACTTC
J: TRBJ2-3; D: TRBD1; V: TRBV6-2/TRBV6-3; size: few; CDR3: CASSRPQGVIGTDTQYF; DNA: TGTGCCAGCAGCAGACCGCAGGGGGTCATTGGCACAGATACGCAGTATTTT